This T cell receptor beta chain originates from a study of T cells in Graves' hyperthyroidism and ophthalmopathy. Study outcomes and limitations: In the blood, most expanded thyroid clonotypes above 0.001 appeared as well.

Germline assignment: CDR1 MDHEN and CDR2 SYDVKM. The trim removed 1 base at V and 0 bases at J, leaving 8 bases unmatched. The CDR3 totals 17 residues. Ten or more counts support this clonotype. The target antigen is unknown. RNA transcripts provided the source from which TCR beta CDR3 regions were amplified. Using the HTBI primer set, a first-round RT-PCR was run on the TCR CDR3. TCRdb re-derived calls from the multiplex PCR reads in MiXCR, one entry per CDR3 protein. The table includes over 500,000 distinct CDR3 sequences, roughly 18% detected once. Cells are PBMCs isolated from approximately 9.2 ml of fresh blood.

The rearrangement uses TRBV28 and TRBJ2-7, with 8 nucleotides matching TRBD2. This TCR came from a woman between 18 and 29 years old with Graves' ophthalmopathy. Sequencing used blood. The CDR3 spells CASSLFLGLALSYEQYF. The CDR3 nucleotides read TGTGCCAGCAGTTTATTTTTAGGACTAGCCCTCTCCTACGAGCAGTACTTC.